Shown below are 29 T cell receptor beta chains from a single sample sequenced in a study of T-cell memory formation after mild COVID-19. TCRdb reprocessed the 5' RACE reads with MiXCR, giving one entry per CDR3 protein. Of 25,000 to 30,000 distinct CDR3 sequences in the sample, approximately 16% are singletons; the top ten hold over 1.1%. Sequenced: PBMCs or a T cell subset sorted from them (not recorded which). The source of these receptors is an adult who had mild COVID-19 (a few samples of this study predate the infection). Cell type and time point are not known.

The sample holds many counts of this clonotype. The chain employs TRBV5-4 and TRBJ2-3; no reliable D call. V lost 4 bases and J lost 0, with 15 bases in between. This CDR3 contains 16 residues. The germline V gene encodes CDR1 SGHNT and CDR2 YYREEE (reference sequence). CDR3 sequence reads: CASSPGPRPSTDTQYF. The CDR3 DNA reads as TGTGCCAGCAGCCCCGGTCCCAGGCCTAGCACAGATACGCAGTATTTT.

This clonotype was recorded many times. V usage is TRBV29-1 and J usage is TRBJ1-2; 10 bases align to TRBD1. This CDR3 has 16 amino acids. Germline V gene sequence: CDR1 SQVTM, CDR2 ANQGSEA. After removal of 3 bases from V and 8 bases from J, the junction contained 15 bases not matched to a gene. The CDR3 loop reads CSVDTGRQGALRGYTF. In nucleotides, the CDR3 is TGCAGCGTTGATACGGGTAGACAGGGGGCTTTGAGGGGCTACACCTTC. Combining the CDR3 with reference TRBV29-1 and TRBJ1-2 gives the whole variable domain SAVISQKPSRDICQRGTSLTIQCQVDSQVTMMFWYRQQPGQSLTLIATANQGSEATYESGFVIDKFPISRPNLTFSTLTVSNMSPEDSSIYLCSVDTGRQGALRGYTFGSGTRLTVV.

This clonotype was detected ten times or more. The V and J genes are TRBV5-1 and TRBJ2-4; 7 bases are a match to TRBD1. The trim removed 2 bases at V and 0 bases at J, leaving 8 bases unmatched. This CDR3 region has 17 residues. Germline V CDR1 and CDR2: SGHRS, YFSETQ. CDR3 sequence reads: CASSFGTELLAKNIQYF. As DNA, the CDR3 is TGCGCCAGCAGCTTCGGGACAGAACTTTTAGCCAAAAACATTCAGTACTTC.

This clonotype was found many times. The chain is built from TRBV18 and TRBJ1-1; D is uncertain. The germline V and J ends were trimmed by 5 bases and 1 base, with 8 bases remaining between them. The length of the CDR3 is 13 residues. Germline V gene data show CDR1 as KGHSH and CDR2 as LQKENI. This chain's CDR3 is CASSSTQNTEAFF. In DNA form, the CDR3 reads TGTGCCAGCTCATCGACACAGAACACTGAAGCTTTCTTT.

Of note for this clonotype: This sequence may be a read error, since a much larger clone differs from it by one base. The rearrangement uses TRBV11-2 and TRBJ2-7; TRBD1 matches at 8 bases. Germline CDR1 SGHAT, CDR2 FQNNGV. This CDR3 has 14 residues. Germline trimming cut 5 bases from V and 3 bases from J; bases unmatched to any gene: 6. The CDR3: CASSPGQENYEQYF. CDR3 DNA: TGTGCCAGCAGCCCGGGACAGGAGAACTACGAGCAGTACTTC.

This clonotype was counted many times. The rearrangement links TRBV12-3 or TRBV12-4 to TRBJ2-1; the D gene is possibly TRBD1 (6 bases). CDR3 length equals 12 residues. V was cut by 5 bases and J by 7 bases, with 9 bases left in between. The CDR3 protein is CASSRGGNEQFF. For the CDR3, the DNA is TGTGCCAGCAGTCGAGGGGGAAATGAGCAGTTCTTC.

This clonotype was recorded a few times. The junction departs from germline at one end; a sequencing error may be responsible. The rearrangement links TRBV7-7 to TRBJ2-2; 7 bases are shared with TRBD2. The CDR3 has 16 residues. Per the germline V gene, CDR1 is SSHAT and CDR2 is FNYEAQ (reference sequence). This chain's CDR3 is CASSLGLAELTGELFF. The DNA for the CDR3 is TGTGCTAGCAGCTTAGGGCTAGCGGAGCTCACCGGGGAGCTGTTTTTT.

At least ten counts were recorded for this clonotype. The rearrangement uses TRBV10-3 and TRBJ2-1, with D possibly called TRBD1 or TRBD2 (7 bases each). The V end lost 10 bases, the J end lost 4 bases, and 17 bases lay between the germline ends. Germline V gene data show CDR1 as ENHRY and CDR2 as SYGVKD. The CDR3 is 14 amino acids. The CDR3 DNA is TGTGCCACTCGGCAGGGGGGGGTATACAATGAGCAGTTCTTC. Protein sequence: CATRQGGVYNEQFF.

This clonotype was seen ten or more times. CDR3 in amino acids: CASSLSSGRGTEAFF. Written as DNA, the CDR3 is TGTGCCAGCAGTTTATCTTCAGGGAGGGGCACTGAAGCTTTCTTT. This chain connects TRBV12-3 or TRBV12-4 to TRBJ1-1; D possibly corresponds to TRBD1 (5 bases). The CDR3 extends over 15 amino acids. Trimming shortened V by 2 bases and J by 4 bases, and 14 bases separated the two germline ends.

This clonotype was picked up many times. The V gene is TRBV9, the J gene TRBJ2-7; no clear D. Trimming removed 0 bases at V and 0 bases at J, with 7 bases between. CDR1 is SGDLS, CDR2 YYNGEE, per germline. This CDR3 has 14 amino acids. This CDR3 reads CASSVGPASYEQYF. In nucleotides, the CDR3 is TGTGCCAGCAGCGTAGGTCCGGCCTCCTACGAGCAGTACTTC.

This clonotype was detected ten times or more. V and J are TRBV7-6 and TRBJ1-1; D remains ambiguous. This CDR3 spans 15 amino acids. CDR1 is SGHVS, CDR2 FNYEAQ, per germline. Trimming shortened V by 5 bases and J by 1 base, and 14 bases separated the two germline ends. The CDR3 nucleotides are TGTGCCAGCAGCAGACCCCGGGGAAGGAACACTGAAGCTTTCTTT. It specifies CASSRPRGRNTEAFF.

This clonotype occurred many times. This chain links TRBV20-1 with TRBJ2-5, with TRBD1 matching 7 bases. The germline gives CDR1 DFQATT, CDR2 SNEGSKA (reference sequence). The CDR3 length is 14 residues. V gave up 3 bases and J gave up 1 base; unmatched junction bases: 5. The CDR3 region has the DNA TGCAGTGCTAGGGCCGGGACAGCCCAAGAGACCCAGTACTTC. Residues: CSARAGTAQETQYF.

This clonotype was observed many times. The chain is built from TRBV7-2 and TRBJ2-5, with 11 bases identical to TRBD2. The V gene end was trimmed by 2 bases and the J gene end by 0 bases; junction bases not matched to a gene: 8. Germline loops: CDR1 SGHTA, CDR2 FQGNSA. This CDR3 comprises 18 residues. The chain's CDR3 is CASSLYLAGGENQETQYF. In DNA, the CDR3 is TGTGCCAGCAGCTTATACCTAGCGGGGGGCGAAAACCAAGAGACCCAGTACTTC.

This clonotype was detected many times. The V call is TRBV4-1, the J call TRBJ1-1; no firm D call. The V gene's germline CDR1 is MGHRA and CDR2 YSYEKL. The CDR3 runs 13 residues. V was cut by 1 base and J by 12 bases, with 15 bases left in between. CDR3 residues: CASSQAGGRKPFF. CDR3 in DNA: TGCGCCAGCAGCCAAGCGGGCGGGAGAAAACCTTTCTTT.

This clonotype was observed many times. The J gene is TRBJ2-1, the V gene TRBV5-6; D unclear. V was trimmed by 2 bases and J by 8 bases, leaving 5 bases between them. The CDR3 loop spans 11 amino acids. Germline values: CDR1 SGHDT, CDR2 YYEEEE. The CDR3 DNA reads TGTGCCAGCAGCTTCTGGGATGAGCAGTTCTTC. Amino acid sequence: CASSFWDEQFF.

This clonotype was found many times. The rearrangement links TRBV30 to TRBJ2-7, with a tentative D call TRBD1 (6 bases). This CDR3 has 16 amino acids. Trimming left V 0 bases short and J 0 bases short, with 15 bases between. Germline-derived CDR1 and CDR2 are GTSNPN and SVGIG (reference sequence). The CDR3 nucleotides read TGTGCCTGGAGTGTACGGCCAGGGGCGCTCTCCTACGAGCAGTACTTC. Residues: CAWSVRPGALSYEQYF.

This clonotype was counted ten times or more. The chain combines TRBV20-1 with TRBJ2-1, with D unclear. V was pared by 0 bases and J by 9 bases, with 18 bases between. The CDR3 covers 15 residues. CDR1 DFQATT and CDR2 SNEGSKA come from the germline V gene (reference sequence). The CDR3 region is CSARDTARSLREQFF. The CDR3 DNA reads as TGCAGTGCTAGAGATACGGCTAGGAGCTTGCGTGAGCAGTTCTTC.

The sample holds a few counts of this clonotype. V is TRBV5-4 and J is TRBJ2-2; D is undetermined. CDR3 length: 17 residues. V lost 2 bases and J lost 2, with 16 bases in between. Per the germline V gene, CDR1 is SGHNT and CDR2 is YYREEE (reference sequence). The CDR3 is CASSFKAGKGNTGELFF. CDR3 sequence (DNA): TGTGCCAGCAGCTTTAAGGCCGGCAAGGGAAACACCGGGGAGCTGTTTTTT.

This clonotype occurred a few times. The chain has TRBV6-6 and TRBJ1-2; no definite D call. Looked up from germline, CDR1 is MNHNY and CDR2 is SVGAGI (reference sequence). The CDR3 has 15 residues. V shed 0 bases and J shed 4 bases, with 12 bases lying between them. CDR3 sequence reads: CASSYSGEGTYGYTF. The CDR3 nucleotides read TGTGCCAGCAGTTACTCTGGTGAGGGAACCTATGGCTACACCTTC.

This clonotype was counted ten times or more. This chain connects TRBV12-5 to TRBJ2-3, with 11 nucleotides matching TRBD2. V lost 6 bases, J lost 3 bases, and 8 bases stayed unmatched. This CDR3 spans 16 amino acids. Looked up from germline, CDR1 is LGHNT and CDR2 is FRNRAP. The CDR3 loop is CASGTGTSGDTDTQYF. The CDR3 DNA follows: TGTGCTAGTGGCACCGGGACTAGCGGAGATACAGATACGCAGTATTTT.

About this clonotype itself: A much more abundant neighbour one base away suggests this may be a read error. In DNA form, the CDR3 reads TGTGCCAGCAGCCGACGAGCGGGACAAGAGACCCAGTACTTC. Protein sequence: CASSRRAGQETQYF. V gene TRBV12-3 or TRBV12-4 combines with J gene TRBJ2-5; TRBD2 matches 7 bases. V gave up 6 bases and J gave up 2 bases; unmatched junction bases: 6. This CDR3 comprises 14 residues.

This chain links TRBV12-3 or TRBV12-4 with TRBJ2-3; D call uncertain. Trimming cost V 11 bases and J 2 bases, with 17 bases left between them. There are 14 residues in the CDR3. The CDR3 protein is CAARSAADTDTQYF. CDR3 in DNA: TGTGCCGCCCGCTCGGCAGCCGACACAGATACGCAGTATTTT.

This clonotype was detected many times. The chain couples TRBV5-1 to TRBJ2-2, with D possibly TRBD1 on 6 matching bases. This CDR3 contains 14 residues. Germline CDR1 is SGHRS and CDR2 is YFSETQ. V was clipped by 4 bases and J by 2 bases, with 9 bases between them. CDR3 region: CASSRDTNTGELFF. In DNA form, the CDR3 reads TGCGCCAGCAGCAGGGACACCAACACCGGGGAGCTGTTTTTT.

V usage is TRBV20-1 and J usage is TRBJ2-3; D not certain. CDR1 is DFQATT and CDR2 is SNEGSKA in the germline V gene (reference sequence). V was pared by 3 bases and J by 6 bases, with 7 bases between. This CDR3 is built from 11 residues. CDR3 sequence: CSASRVDTQYF. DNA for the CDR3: TGCAGTGCTAGCAGAGTGGATACGCAGTATTTT.

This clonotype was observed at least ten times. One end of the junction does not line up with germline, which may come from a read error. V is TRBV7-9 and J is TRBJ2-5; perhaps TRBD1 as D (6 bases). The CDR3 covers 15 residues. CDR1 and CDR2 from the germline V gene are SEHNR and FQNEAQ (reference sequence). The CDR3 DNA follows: TGTGCCAGCAGCGTGCCCAGGGGCACCCAAGAGACCCATTACTTC. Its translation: CASSVPRGTQETHYF.

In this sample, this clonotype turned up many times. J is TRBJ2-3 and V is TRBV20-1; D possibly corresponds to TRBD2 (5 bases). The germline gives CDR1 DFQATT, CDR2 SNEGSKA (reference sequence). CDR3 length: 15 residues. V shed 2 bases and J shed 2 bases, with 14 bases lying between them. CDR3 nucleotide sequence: TGCAGTGCTAGATTTGGGAGTCGGGCCACAGATACGCAGTATTTT. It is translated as CSARFGSRATDTQYF.

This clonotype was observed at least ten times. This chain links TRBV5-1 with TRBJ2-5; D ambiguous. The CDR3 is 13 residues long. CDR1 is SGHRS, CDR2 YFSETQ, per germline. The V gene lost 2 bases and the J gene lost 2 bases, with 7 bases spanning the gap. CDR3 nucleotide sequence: TGCGCCAGCAGCTTAGAAAGGCAAGAGACCCAGTACTTC. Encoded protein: CASSLERQETQYF. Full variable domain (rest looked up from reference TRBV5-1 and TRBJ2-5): KAGVTQTPRYLIKTRGQQVTLSCSPISGHRSVSWYQQTPGQGLQFLFEYFSETQRNKGNFPGRFSGRQFSNSRSEMNVSTLELGDSALYLCASSLERQETQYFGPGTRLLVL.

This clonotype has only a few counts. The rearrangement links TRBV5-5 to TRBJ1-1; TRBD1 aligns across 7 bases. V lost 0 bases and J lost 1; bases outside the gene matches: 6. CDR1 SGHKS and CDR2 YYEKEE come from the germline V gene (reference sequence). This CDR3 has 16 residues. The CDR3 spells CASSLGQGRGNTEAFF. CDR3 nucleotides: TGTGCCAGCAGCTTGGGACAGGGCCGGGGGAACACTGAAGCTTTCTTT.

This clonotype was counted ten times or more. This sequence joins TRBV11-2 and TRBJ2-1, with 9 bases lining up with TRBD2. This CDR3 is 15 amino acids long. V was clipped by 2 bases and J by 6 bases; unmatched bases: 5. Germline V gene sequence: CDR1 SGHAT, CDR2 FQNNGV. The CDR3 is CASSLHRGRVNEQFF. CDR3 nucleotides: TGTGCCAGCAGCTTACATCGCGGGAGGGTCAATGAGCAGTTCTTC.